This T cell receptor beta chain was retrieved from a study of cytomegalovirus exposure and HLA in healthy donors. Trimming removed 2 bases from V and 2 bases from J, with 13 bases in between. Germline V gene sequence: CDR1 LNHNV, CDR2 YYDKDF (reference sequence). This CDR3 is built from 15 residues. Amplification used 60 Vbeta primers and 13 Jbeta primers. Sequencing used immunoSEQ multiplex PCR; TCRdb keeps in-frame clones, though not all of them. The sample consists of about 130,000 clones, about 86% of them appearing once. The receptor's source is a woman under 40 in good health and CMV-seronegative. The sequencing sample was made of PBMCs. This rearrangement joins TRBV15 to TRBJ2-7; D not certain. CDR3 sequence reads: CATSRSQTDPYEQYF. The CDR3 DNA follows: TGTGCCACCAGCAGATCTCAGACTGACCCCTACGAGCAGTACTTC.